Following are 18 T cell receptor beta chains from one sample sequenced in a study of T cell changes during pregnancy in multiple sclerosis (dated by TCRdb to between 2018 and 2021). Preparation of the library involved the immunoSEQ multiplex PCR assay. Drawn from immuneACCESS, this table holds only the in-frame rearrangements with V and J called that TCRdb kept. Clones are partly lost; checked studies trace under half to an unresolved V gene and leave the rest unexplained. In all, the sample holds 39,000 or so clones, and about 90% of those were seen once. 9% to 10% of the sample is taken by the ten largest. This sample comprised CD8+ T cells from peripheral blood mononuclear cells, obtained in the first trimester of pregnancy. The receptors here all came from a female donor with multiple sclerosis, enrolled in a pregnancy study.

The V and J genes are TRBV27 and TRBJ2-5; D might be TRBD2 (5 bases). Germline values: CDR1 MNHEY, CDR2 SMNVEV (reference sequence). The CDR3 has 15 residues. Trimming cost V 2 bases and J 1 base, with 11 bases left between them. CDR3 in amino acids: CASSLSLRAQETQYF. DNA for the CDR3: TGTGCCAGCAGTTTAAGTCTGCGGGCCCAAGAGACCCAGTACTTC.

The J gene is TRBJ2-3, the V gene TRBV13; D is undetermined. CDR3 length: 14 residues. The germline V and J ends were trimmed by 1 base and 5 bases, with 10 bases remaining between them. CDR1 and CDR2 (germline): PRHDT, FYEKMQ (reference sequence). The CDR3, as DNA: TGTGCCAGCAGCTTAGAAACAGCCTTAGATACGCAGTATTTT. It yields the protein CASSLETALDTQYF.

This rearrangement joins TRBV25-1 to TRBJ2-1, with 8 bases identical to TRBD2. Germline V gene lookup returns CDR1 MGHDK and CDR2 SYGVNS. Trimming cost V 5 bases and J 0 bases; bases outside gene matches: 6. This CDR3 has 16 residues. CDR3 loop: CASSPGGGGSYNEQFF. The DNA of the CDR3 is TGTGCCAGCAGTCCGGGGGGGGGAGGCTCCTACAATGAGCAGTTCTTC.

This clone was counted between two and nine times. The rearrangement links TRBV30 to TRBJ1-1, with 7 bases fitting TRBD1. Germline values: CDR1 GTSNPN, CDR2 SVGIG (reference sequence). The J segment lost 1 base and the V segment lost 8 bases, leaving 13 bases of the junction unmatched. This CDR3 spans 15 amino acids. As DNA, the CDR3 is TGTGCCGTGGGGGGACAGAGTCTCGCGAACACTGAAGCTTTCTTT. This gives the protein CAVGGQSLANTEAFF.

This rearrangement joins TRBV7-9 to TRBJ2-7; 12 positions match TRBD2. Germline loops: CDR1 SEHNR, CDR2 FQNEAQ (reference sequence). V was pared by 5 bases and J by 5 bases, with 4 bases of the junction left unmatched. There are 14 residues in the CDR3. CDR3: CASSPGTSGHEQYF. In DNA, the CDR3 is TGTGCCAGCAGCCCAGGGACTAGCGGGCACGAGCAGTACTTC.

The chain combines TRBV2 with TRBJ1-2; D ambiguous. Trimming removed 2 bases from V and 5 bases from J, with 21 bases in between. CDR3 length equals 17 residues. Germline V lookup: CDR1 SNHLY, CDR2 FYNNEI. This CDR3 is CASSENLNLPIKYGYTF. CDR3 bases: TGTGCCAGCAGTGAAAACTTAAATCTACCTATTAAATATGGCTACACCTTC.

This chain connects TRBV5-1 to TRBJ2-7, with 10 bases matching TRBD2. Germline CDR1 is SGHRS and CDR2 is YFSETQ. The CDR3 consists of 16 residues. V gave up 1 base and J gave up 6 bases; unmatched junction bases: 10. The CDR3 region has the DNA TGCGCCAGCAGCTTGTTGTTCGCTAGCGGGAGTATCGAGCAGTACTTC. This gives the protein CASSLLFASGSIEQYF.

The chain employs TRBV11-2 and TRBJ2-5; 7 bases fit TRBD1. Germline CDR1 is SGHAT and CDR2 is FQNNGV. The V and J ends lost 2 bases and 5 bases, in that order; junction bases with no gene match: 8. The CDR3 contains 15 residues. CDR3 nucleotides: TGTGCCAGCAGCTTAAAGACAGGGTTTACGGAGACCCAGTACTTC. This sequence encodes CASSLKTGFTETQYF.

The chain uses TRBV28 and TRBJ2-7, with 9 nucleotides matching TRBD1. The CDR3 length is 14 residues. The trim removed 1 base at V and 6 bases at J, leaving 4 bases unmatched. CDR1 MDHEN and CDR2 SYDVKM come from the germline V gene. CDR3 in DNA: TGTGCCAGCAGTTTATCGGGACAGGGAGCCGAGCAGTACTTC. It translates to CASSLSGQGAEQYF.

V gene TRBV7-8 combines with J gene TRBJ1-1, with unresolved D. Trimming took 5 bases from V and 0 from J, leaving 10 bases between them. The CDR3 contains 14 residues. CDR1 is SGHVS and CDR2 is FQNEAQ in the germline V gene. CDR3 nucleotide sequence: TGTGCCAGCAGCCCTCTCCAGATGAACACTGAAGCTTTCTTT. This gives the protein CASSPLQMNTEAFF.

This clone was counted a single time. This chain joins TRBV2 and TRBJ2-1; maybe TRBD2 (6 bases). Per the germline V gene, CDR1 is SNHLY and CDR2 is FYNNEI. V lost 4 bases, J lost 5 bases, and 15 bases lay in between. CDR3 length: 15 residues. This CDR3 reads CASSAGRGLDNEQFF. Written as DNA, the CDR3 is TGTGCCAGCAGTGCAGGGCGGGGCCTCGACAATGAGCAGTTCTTC.

The chain recombines TRBV13 with TRBJ1-2; TRBD1 aligns across 7 bases. The CDR3 consists of 15 residues. Losses at the gene ends were 5 bases for V and 6 bases for J; bases not matched to a gene: 12. Germline CDR1 and CDR2: PRHDT and FYEKMQ (reference sequence). Written as DNA, the CDR3 is TGTGCCAGCAGCCACAGGACAGGCCGGGGAGATGGCTACACCTTC. This encodes CASSHRTGRGDGYTF.

V gene TRBV9 combines with J gene TRBJ1-6, with D unresolved. Per the germline V gene, CDR1 is SGDLS and CDR2 is YYNGEE. The V end was cut by 0 bases, the J end by 12 bases, with 13 bases between. The CDR3 is 14 amino acids. The CDR3 DNA reads as TGTGCCAGCAGCGTAGGGGCCGGAAAAGGACCCCTCCACTTT. Its translation is CASSVGAGKGPLHF.

J is TRBJ2-3 and V is TRBV7-2; weak D call: TRBD1 (6 bases). This CDR3 spans 16 amino acids. The V gene's germline CDR1 is SGHTA and CDR2 FQGNSA. Trimming took 2 bases from V and 1 from J, leaving 13 bases between them. As DNA, the CDR3 is TGTGCCAGCAGCTTACCCCGGGCAGGGGGCACAGATACGCAGTATTTT. Translation: CASSLPRAGGTDTQYF.

This rearrangement joins TRBV19 to TRBJ1-5; the D gene is possibly TRBD1 (5 bases). V was shortened by 9 bases and J by 2 bases, with 8 bases between the two germline ends. The germline CDR1 and CDR2 sequences are LNHDA and SQIVND (reference sequence). CDR3 length: 12 residues. The CDR3 sequence is CASRDGNQPQHF. The CDR3 DNA reads as TGTGCCAGCAGGGATGGCAATCAGCCCCAGCATTTT.

The chain couples TRBV2 to TRBJ1-1; maybe TRBD1 (5 bases). Deletions cut 1 base from V and 5 bases from J, with 11 bases between. The germline gives CDR1 SNHLY, CDR2 FYNNEI. The CDR3 runs 14 residues. The CDR3 nucleotides are TGTGCCAGCAGTGAAGACCCGGGGGAAACTGAAGCTTTCTTT. Protein sequence: CASSEDPGETEAFF.

V usage is TRBV29-1 and J usage is TRBJ1-1, with a weak D call TRBD1 (5 bases). This CDR3 is built from 11 residues. The germline gives CDR1 SQVTM, CDR2 ANQGSEA. Trimming removed 8 bases at V and 1 base at J, with 8 bases between. CDR3 sequence: CSSGQNTEAFF. DNA for the CDR3: TGCAGCTCTGGACAGAACACTGAAGCTTTCTTT.

V and J are TRBV19 and TRBJ2-2, with TRBD2 identical over 11 bases. The CDR3 has 16 amino acids. V gave up 3 bases and J gave up 6 bases; unmatched junction bases: 6. The V gene's germline CDR1 is LNHDA and CDR2 SQIVND (reference sequence). The CDR3 DNA reads as TGTGCCAGTAGTATTAGTAGCGGGGGGGCCTCCGGGGAGCTGTTTTTT. It translates to CASSISSGGASGELFF.